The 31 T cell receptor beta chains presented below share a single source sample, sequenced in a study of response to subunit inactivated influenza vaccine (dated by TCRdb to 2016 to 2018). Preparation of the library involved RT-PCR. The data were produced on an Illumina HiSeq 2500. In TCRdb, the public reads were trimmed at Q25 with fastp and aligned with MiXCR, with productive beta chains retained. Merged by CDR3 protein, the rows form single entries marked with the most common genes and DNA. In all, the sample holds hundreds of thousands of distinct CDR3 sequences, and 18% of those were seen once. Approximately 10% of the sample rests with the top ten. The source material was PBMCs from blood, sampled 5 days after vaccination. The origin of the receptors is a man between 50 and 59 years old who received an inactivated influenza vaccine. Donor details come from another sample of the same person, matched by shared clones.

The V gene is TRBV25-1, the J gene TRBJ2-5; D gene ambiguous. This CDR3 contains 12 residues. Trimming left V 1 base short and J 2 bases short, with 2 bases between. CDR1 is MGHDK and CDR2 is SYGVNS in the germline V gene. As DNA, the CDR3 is TGTGCCAGCAGTGAATTTCAAGAGACCCAGTACTTC. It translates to CASSEFQETQYF.

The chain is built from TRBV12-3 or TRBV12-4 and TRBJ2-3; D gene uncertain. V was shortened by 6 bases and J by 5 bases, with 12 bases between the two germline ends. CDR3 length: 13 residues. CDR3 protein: CASSLSQRDTQYF. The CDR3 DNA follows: TGTGCCAGCAGCTTATCCCAAAGAGATACGCAGTATTTT.

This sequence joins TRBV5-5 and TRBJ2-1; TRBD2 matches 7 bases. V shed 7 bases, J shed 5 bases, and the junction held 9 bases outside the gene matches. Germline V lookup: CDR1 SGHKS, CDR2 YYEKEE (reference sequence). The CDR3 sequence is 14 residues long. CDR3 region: CASQSSAGDNEQFF. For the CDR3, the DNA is TGTGCCAGCCAAAGCTCTGCGGGGGACAATGAGCAGTTCTTC.

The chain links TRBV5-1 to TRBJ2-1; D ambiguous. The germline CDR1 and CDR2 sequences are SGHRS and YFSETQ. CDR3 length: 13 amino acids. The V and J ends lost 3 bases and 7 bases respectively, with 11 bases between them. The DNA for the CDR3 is TGCGCCAGCAGCTCACGGGTTTGGAATGAGCAGTTCTTC. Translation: CASSSRVWNEQFF.

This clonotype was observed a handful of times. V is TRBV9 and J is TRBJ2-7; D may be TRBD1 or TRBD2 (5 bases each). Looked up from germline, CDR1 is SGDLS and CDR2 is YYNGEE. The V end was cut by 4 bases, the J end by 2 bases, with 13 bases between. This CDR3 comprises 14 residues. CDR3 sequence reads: CASSQRDGTYEQYF. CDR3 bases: TGTGCCAGCAGCCAGAGGGACGGAACCTACGAGCAGTACTTC.

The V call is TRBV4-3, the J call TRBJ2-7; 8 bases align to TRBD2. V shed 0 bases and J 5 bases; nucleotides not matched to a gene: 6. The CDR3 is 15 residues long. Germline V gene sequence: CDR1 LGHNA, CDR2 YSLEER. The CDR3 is CASSQDWGLGNEQYF. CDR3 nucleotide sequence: TGCGCCAGCAGCCAAGATTGGGGACTAGGCAACGAGCAGTACTTC.

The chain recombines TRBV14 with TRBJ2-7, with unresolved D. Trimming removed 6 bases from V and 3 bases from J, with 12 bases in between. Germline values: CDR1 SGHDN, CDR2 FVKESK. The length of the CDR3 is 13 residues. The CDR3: CASSSGPDYEQYF. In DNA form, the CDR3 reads TGTGCCAGCAGTTCCGGACCGGACTACGAGCAGTACTTC.

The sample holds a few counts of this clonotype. CDR3 amino acids: CASSYSPPAGISGANVLTF. The DNA for the CDR3 is TGTGCCAGCAGTTACTCCCCCCCCGCAGGGATCTCTGGGGCCAACGTCCTGACTTTC. This chain joins TRBV6-5 and TRBJ2-6; possible D gene TRBD1, 5 bases. Germline lookup yields CDR1 MNHEY and CDR2 SVGAGI. The CDR3 has 19 amino acids. Trimming shortened V by 0 bases and J by 0 bases, and 15 bases separated the two germline ends.

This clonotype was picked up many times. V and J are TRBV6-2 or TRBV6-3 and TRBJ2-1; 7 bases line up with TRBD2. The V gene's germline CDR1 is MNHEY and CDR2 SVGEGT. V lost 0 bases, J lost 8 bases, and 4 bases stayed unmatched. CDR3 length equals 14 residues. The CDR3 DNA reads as TGTGCCAGCAGTTACTCACGCGGGAGTGATGAGCAGTTCTTC. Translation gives CASSYSRGSDEQFF.

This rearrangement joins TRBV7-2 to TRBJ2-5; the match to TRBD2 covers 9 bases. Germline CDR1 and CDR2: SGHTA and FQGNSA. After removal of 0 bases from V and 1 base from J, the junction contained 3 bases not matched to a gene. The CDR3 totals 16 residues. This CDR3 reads CASSLAISGGQETQYF. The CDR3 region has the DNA TGTGCCAGCAGCTTAGCTATTAGCGGGGGCCAAGAGACCCAGTACTTC. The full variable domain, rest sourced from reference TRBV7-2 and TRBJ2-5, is GAGVSQSPSNKVTEKGKDVELRCDPISGHTALYWYRQSLGQGLEFLIYFQGNSAPDKSGLPSDRFSAERTGGSVSTLTIQRTQQEDSAVYLCASSLAISGGQETQYFGPGTRLLVL.

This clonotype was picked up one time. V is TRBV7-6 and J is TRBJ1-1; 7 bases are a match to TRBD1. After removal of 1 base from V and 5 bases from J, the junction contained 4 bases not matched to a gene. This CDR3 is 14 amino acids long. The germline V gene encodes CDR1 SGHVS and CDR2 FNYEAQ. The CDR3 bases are TGTGCCAGCAGCTTAGAGGCAGGGGGGACTGAAGCTTTCTTT. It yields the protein CASSLEAGGTEAFF.

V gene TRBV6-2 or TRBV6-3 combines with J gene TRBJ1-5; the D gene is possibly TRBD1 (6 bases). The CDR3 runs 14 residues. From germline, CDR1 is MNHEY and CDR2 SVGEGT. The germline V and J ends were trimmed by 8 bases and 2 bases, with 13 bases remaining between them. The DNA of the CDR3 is TGTGCCAGCGGAACAGGGAGTGGCAATCAGCCCCAGCATTTT. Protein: CASGTGSGNQPQHF.

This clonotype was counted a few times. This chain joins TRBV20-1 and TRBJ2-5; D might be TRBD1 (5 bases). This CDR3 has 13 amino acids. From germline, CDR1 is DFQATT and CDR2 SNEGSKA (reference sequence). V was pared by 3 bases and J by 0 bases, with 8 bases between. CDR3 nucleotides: TGCAGTGCTAGCCAGGGAAACCAAGAGACCCAGTACTTC. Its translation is CSASQGNQETQYF.

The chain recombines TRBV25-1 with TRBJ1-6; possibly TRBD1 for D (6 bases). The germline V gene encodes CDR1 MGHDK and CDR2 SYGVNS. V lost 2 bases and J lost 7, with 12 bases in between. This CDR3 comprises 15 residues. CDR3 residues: CASSERQEANSPLHF. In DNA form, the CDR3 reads TGTGCCAGCAGTGAAAGACAGGAGGCGAATTCACCCCTCCACTTT. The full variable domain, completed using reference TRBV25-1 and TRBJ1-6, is EADIYQTPRYLVIGTGKKITLECSQTMGHDKMYWYQQDPGMELHLIHYSYGVNSTEKGDLSSESTVSRIRTEHFPLTLESARPSHTSQYLCASSERQEANSPLHFGNGTRLTVT.

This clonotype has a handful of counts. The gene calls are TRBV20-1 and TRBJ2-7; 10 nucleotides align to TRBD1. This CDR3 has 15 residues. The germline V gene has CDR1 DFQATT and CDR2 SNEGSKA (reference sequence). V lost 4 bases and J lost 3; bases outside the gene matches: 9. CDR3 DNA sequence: TGCAGTGCTACCGGCCCCGGGACAGGGGTCTACGAGCAGTACTTC. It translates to CSATGPGTGVYEQYF.

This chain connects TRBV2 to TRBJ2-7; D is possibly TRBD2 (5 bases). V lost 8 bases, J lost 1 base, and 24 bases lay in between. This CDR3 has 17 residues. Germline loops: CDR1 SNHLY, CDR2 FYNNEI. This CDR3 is CASPSQRQSGSSYEQYF. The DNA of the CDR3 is TGTGCCAGCCCCTCTCAGCGGCAGTCGGGGTCTTCCTACGAGCAGTACTTC.

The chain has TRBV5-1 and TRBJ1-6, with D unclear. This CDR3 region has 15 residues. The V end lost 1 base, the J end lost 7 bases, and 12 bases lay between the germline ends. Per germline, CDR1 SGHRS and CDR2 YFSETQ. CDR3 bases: TGCGCCAGCAGCTTGTCGACGGGCCCCAATTCACCCCTCCACTTT. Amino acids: CASSLSTGPNSPLHF.

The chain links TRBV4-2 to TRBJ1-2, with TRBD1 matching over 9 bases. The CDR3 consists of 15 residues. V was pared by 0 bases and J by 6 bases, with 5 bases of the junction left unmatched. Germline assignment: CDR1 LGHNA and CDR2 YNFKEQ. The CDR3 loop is CASSQDWDREDGYTF. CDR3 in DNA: TGTGCCAGCAGCCAAGATTGGGACAGGGAAGATGGCTACACCTTC.

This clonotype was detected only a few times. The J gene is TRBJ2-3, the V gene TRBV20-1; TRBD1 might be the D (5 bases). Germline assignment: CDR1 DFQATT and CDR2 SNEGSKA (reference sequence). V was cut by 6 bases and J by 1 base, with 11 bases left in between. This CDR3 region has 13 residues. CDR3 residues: CSADLRGTDTQYF. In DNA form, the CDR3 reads TGCAGTGCCGATCTCAGGGGCACAGATACGCAGTATTTT.

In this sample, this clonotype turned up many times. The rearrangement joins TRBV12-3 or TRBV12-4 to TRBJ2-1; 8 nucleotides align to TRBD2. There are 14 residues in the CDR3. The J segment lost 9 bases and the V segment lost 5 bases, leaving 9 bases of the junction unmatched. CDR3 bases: TGTGCCAGCAGTCCCAGCGGGAGTTGGGGTGAGCAGTTCTTC. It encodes CASSPSGSWGEQFF.

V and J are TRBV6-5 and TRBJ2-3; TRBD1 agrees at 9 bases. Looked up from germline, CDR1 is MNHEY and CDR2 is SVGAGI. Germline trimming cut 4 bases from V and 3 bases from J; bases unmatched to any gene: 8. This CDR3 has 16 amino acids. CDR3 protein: CASSLGAGQGTDTQYF. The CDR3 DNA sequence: TGTGCCAGCAGTTTGGGAGCGGGACAGGGAACAGATACGCAGTATTTT.

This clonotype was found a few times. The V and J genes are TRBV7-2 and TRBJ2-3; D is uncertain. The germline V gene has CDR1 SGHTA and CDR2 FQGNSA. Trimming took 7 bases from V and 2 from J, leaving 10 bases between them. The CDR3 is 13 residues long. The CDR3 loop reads CASNLGSTDTQYF. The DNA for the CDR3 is TGTGCCAGCAACCTAGGTTCCACAGATACGCAGTATTTT.

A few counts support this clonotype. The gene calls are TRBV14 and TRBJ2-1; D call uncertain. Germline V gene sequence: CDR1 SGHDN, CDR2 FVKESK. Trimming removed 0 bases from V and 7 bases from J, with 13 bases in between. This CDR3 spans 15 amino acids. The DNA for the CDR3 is TGTGCCAGCAGCCAAGATCGGAGCCGGGCTAATGAGCAGTTCTTC. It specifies CASSQDRSRANEQFF.

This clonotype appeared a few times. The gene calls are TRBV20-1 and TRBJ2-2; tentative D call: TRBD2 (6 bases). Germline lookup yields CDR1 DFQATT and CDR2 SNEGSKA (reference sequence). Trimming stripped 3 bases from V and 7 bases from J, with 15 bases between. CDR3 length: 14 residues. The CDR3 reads CSARAGASDGELFF. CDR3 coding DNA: TGCAGTGCTAGGGCCGGGGCTAGCGACGGGGAGCTGTTTTTT.

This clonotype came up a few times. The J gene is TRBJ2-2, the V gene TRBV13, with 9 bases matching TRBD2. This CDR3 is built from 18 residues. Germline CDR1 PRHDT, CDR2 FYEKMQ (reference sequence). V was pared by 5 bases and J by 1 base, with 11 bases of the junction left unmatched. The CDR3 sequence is CASSPIEEREVNTGELFF. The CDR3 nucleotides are TGTGCCAGCAGCCCGATCGAGGAGCGGGAGGTGAACACCGGGGAGCTGTTTTTT. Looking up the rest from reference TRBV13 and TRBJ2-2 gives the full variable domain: AAGVIQSPRHLIKEKRETATLKCYPIPRHDTVYWYQQGPGQDPQFLISFYEKMQSDKGSIPDRFSAQQFSDYHSELNMSSLELGDSALYFCASSPIEEREVNTGELFFGEGSRLTVL.

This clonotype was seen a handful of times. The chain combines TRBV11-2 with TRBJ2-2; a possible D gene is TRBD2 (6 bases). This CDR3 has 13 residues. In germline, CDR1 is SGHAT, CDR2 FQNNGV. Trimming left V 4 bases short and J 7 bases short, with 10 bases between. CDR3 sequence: CASSYHGGGELFF. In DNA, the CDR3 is TGTGCCAGCAGCTACCACGGGGGCGGGGAGCTGTTTTTT.

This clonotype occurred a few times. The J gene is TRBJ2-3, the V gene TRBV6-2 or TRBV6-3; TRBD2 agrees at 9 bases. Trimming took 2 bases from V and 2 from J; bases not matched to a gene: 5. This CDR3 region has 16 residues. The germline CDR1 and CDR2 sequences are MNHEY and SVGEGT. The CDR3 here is CASSYGPSGATDTQYF. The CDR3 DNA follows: TGTGCCAGCAGTTACGGGCCTAGCGGGGCCACAGATACGCAGTATTTT.

The CDR3 loop is CATSSVRSSLEQFF. In DNA, the CDR3 is TGTGCCACCAGCAGTGTTAGGAGTTCGCTTGAGCAGTTCTTC. The chain carries TRBV15 and TRBJ2-1; D is undetermined. CDR1 is LNHNV, CDR2 YYDKDF, per germline (reference sequence). CDR3 size: 14 residues. The V and J ends lost 3 bases and 9 bases respectively, with 15 bases between them.

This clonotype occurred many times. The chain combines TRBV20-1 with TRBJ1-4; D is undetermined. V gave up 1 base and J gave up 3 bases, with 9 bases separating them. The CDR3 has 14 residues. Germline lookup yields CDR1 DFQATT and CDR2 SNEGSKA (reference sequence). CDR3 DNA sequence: TGCAGTGCTAGAGTAACGGGCTCTAATGAAAAACTGTTTTTT. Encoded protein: CSARVTGSNEKLFF.

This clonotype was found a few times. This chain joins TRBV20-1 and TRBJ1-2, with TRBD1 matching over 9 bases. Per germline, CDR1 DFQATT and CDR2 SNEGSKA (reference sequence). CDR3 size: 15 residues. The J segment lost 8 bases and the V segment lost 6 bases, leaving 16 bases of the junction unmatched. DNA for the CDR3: TGCAGTGCCATGGATACGGGACAGGGCCATCAGGGCTACACCTTC. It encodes CSAMDTGQGHQGYTF.

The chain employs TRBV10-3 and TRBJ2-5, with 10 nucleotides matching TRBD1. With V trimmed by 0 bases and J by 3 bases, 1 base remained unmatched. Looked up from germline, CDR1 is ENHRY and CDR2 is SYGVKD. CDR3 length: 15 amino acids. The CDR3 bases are TGTGCCATCAGTGAGTCGGGACAGGGGAAAGAGACCCAGTACTTC. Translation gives CAISESGQGKETQYF.